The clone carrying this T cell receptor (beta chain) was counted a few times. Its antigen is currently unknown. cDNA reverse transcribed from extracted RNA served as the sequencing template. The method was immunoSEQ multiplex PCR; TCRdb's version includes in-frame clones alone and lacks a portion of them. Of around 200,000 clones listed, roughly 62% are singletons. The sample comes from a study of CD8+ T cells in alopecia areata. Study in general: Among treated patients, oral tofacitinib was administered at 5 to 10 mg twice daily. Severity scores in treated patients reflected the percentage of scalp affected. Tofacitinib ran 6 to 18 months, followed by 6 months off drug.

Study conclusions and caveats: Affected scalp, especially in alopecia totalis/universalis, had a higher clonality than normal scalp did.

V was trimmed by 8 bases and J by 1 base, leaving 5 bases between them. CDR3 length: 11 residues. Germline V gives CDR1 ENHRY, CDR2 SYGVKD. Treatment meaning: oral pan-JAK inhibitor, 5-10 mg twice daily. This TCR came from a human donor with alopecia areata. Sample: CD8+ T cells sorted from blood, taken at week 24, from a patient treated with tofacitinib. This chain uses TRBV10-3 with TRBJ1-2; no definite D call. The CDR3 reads CAIGSNYGYTF. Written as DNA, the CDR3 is TGTGCCATCGGGAGTAACTATGGCTACACCTTC.